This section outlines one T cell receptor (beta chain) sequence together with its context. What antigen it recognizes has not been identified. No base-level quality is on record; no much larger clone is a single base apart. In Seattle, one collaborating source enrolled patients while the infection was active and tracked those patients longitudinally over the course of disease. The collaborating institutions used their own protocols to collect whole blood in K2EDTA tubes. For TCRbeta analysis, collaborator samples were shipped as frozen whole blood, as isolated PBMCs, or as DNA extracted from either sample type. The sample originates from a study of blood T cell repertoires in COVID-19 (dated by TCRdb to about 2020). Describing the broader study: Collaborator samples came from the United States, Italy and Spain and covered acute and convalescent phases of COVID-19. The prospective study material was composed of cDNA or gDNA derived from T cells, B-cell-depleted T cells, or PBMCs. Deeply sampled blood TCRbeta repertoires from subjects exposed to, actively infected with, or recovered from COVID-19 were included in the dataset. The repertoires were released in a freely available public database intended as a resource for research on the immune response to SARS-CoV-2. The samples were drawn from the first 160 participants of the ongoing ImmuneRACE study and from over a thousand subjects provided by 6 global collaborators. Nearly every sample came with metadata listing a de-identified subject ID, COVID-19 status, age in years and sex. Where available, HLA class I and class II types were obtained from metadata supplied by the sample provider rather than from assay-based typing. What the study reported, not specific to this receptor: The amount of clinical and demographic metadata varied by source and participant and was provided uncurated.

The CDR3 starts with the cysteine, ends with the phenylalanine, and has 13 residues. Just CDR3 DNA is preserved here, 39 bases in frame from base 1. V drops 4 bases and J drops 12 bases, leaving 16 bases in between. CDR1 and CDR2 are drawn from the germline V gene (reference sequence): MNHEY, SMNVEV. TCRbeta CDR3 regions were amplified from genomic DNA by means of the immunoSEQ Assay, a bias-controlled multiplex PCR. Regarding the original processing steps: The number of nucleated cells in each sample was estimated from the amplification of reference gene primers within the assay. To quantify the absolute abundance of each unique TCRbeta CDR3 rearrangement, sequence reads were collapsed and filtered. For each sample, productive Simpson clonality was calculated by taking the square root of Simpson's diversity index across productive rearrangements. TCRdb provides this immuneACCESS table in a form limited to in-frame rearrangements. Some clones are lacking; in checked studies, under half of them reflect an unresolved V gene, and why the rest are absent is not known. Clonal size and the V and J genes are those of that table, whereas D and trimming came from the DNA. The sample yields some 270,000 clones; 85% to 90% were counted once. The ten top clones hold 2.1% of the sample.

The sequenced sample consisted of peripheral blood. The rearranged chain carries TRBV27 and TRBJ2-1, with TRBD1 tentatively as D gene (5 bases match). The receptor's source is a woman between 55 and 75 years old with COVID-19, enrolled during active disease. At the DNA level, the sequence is TGTGCCAGCAGTTCGCCCCAGGGATTTAGGCAGTTCTTC. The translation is CASSSPQGFRQFF.